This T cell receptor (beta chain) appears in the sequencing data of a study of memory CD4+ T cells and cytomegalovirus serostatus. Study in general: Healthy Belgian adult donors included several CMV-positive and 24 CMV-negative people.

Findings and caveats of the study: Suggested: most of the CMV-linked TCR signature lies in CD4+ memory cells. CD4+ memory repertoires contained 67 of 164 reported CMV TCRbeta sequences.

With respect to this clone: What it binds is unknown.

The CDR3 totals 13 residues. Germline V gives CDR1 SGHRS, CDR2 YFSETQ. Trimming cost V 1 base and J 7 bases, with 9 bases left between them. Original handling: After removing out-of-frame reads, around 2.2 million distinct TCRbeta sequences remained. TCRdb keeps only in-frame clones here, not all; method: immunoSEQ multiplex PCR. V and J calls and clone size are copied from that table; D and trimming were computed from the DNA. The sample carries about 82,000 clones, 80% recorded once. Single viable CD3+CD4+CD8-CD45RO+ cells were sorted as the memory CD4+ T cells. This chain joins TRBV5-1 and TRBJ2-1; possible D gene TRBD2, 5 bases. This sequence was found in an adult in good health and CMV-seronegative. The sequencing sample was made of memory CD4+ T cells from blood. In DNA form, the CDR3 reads TGCGCCAGCAGCTTGCGGCTAGCAAATGAGCAGTTCTTC. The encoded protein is CASSLRLANEQFF.